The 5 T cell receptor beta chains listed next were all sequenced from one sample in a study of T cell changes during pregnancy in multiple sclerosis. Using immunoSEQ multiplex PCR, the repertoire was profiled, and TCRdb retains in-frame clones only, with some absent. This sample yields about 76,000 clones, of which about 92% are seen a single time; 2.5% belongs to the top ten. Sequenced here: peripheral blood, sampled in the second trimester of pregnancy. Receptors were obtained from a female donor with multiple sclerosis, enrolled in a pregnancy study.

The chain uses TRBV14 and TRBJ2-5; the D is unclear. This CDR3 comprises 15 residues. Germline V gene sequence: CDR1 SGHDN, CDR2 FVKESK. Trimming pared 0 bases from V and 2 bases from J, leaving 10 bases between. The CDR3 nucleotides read TGTGCCAGCAGCCAAGACGGAGATTGGCAAGAGACCCAGTACTTC. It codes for CASSQDGDWQETQYF.

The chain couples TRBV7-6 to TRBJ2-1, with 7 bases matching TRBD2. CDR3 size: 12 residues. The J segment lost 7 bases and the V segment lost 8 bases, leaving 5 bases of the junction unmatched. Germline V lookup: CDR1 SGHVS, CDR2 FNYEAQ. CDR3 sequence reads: CASGGGLNEQFF. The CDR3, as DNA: TGTGCCAGCGGGGGGGGTTTAAATGAGCAGTTCTTC.

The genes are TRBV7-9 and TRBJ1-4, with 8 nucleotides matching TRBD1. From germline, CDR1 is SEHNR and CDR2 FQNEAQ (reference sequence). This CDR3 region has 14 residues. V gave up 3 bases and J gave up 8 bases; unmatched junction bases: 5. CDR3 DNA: TGTGCCAGCAGCTTGACAGGGGTGGGAGAAAAACTGTTTTTT. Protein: CASSLTGVGEKLFF.

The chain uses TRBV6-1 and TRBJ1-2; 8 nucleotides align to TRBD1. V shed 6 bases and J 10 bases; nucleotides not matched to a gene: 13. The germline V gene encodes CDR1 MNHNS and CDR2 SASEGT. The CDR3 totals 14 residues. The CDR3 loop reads CASRSIQGVGDYTF. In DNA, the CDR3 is TGTGCCAGCAGATCGATACAGGGGGTTGGAGACTACACCTTC.

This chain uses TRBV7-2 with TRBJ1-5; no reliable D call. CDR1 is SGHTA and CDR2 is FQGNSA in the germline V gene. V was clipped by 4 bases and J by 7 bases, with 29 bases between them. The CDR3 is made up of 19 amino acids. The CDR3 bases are TGTGCCAGCAGCTGGGAAAATCGGACTTACCACTCATCTCGACAGCCCCAGCATTTT. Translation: CASSWENRTYHSSRQPQHF.